The sequence of this T cell receptor beta chain was determined in a study of graft-versus-host responses after intestinal transplantation. As for the study in general: Grafts were multivisceral, liver-intestinal, or isolated intestinal. Anti-thymocyte globulin served as induction for all recipients, who then took tacrolimus and steroids for 3 to 4 years.

Assay: immunoSEQ multiplex PCR; the TCRdb copy retains only in-frame clones and omits some. The sample has 45,000 to 55,000 clones, about 90% seen once; the top ten hold roughly 5.5%. Overall study results and limits: Patients who carried graft-donor T cell macrochimerism also had high graft-versus-host to host-versus-graft clonal ratios in their allografts. The recipient marrow held GvH clones, and some of them showed up first in ileum or blood.

About this clone: The antigen is undetermined.

Germline values: CDR1 SNHLY, CDR2 FYNNEI. The CDR3 covers 16 residues. Trimming removed 1 base from V and 1 base from J, with 13 bases in between. This rearrangement joins TRBV2 to TRBJ1-1; TRBD1 might be the D (5 bases). The receptor was derived from a human patient who received an intestinal transplant, so some T cells may come from the graft donor. Source: PBMCs, taken 662 days after intestinal transplant. The CDR3 is CASSEGVGTENTEAFF. DNA of the CDR3: TGTGCCAGCAGTGAAGGAGTCGGGACGGAGAACACTGAAGCTTTCTTT.